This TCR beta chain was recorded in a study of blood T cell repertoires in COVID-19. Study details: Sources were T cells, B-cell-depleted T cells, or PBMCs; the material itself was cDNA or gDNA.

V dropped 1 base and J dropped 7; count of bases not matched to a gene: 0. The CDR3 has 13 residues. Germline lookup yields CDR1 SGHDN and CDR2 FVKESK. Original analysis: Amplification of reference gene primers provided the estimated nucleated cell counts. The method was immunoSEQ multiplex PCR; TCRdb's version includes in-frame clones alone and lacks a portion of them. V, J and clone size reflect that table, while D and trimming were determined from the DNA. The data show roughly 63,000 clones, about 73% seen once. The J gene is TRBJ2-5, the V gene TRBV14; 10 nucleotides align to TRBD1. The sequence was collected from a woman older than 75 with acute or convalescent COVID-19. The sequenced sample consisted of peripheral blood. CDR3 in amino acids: CASSQGTGGTQYF. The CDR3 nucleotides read TGTGCCAGCAGCCAAGGGACAGGGGGGACCCAGTACTTC. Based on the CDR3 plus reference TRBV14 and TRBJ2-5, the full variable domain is EAGVTQFPSHSVIEKGQTVTLRCDPISGHDNLYWYRRVMGKEIKFLLHFVKESKQDESGMPNNRFLAERTGGTYSTLKVQPAELEDSGVYFCASSQGTGGTQYFGPGTRLLVL.